Presented here are 5 T cell receptor beta chains from one specimen sequenced in a study of CD4 and CD8 cells across lung adenocarcinoma regions. TCRdb analysed the PCR reads with MiXCR anew, one entry per CDR3 protein. The sample includes about 5,500 distinct CDR3 sequences, over 40% of them seen just once. The sample consisted of CD8+ T cells from the margin of a lung tumor. These receptors came from a male donor with lung adenocarcinoma. The CD4 and CD8 labels of this study may be unreliable.

V usage is TRBV6-5 and J usage is TRBJ2-1, with D perhaps TRBD1 (5 bases). The end of the DNA aligns better with TRBJ2-7, so the J call may be wrong. Germline V gene sequence: CDR1 MNHEY, CDR2 SVGAGI. This CDR3 spans 13 amino acids. CDR3 loop: CASSYSQAYEQYF. In nucleotides, the CDR3 is TGTGCCAGCAGTTACTCACAGGCCTACGAGCAGTACTTC.

This clonotype was seen many times. V is TRBV6-1 and J is TRBJ2-2; no clear D gene. Germline V gene data show CDR1 as MNHNS and CDR2 as SASEGT. The V end lost 4 bases, the J end lost 11 bases, and 11 bases lay between the germline ends. This CDR3 region has 12 residues. The CDR3 protein is CASSARAAELFF. The CDR3 DNA follows: TGTGCCAGCAGTGCCCGGGCCGCCGAGCTGTTTTTT.

The chain joins TRBV6-2 or TRBV6-3 to TRBJ2-4; TRBD2 aligns across 14 bases. Matching the DNA end better, TRBJ2-5 makes the J call doubtful. Per the germline V gene, CDR1 is MNHEY and CDR2 is SVGEGT. This CDR3 spans 20 amino acids. The DNA of the CDR3 is TGTGCCAGCAGCCTGGACCTCAGACTAGCGGGAGGGCCGTCCCAAGAGACCCAGTACTTC. It translates to CASSLDLRLAGGPSQETQYF.

This clonotype was seen a handful of times. V and J are TRBV10-1 and TRBJ2-1; maybe TRBD1 (6 bases). Trimming left V 6 bases short and J 7 bases short, with 16 bases between. Germline lookup yields CDR1 WNHNN and CDR2 SYGVQD (reference sequence). CDR3 length equals 14 residues. CDR3 sequence (DNA): TGCGCCAGCAGCCGGGACACCTCGGGGAATGAGCAGTTCTTC. Its protein product is CASSRDTSGNEQFF.

The V call is TRBV24-1, the J call TRBJ2-1; the match to TRBD1 covers 7 bases. The V gene end was trimmed by 0 bases and the J gene end by 10 bases; junction bases not matched to a gene: 5. Per germline, CDR1 KGHDR and CDR2 SFDVKD. The CDR3 contains 14 residues. The CDR3 here is CATSDLTTTGEQFF. The CDR3 DNA sequence: TGTGCCACCAGTGATTTGACGACGACAGGGGAGCAGTTCTTC.